The clone carrying this T cell receptor (beta chain) was counted only a few times. Antigen specificity is unknown. The data are from a study of shared clonotypes between healthy human individuals. Across the whole study: Researchers assigned three CD4 naive, three CD4 memory, two CD8 naive and one CD8 memory plate to each donor.

Clones were read by immunoSEQ multiplex PCR, and TCRdb kept only the in-frame ones, dropping some. The sample contains about 1 million clones, around 74% of which appear only once. Study-level points and caveats: Estimated clonotype richness was generally higher in naive than memory subsets.

The CDR3 totals 15 residues. Losses at the gene ends were 4 bases for V and 3 bases for J; bases not matched to a gene: 3. Per germline, CDR1 SGHNT and CDR2 YYREEE (reference sequence). The TCR sequence derives from a man younger than 35 in good health. J is TRBJ2-5 and V is TRBV5-4; 13 bases are a match to TRBD2. Sequenced input: memory CD4+ T cells sorted from blood. Subset: CD45RA-negative fraction. DNA for the CDR3: TGTGCCAGCAGCGGGACTAGCGGGGCTAAAGAGACCCAGTACTTC. It translates to CASSGTSGAKETQYF. The full variable domain, its missing parts supplied by reference TRBV5-4 and TRBJ2-5, is ETGVTQSPTHLIKTRGQQVTLRCSSQSGHNTVSWYQQALGQGPQFIFQYYREEENGRGNFPPRFSGLQFPNYSSELNVNALELDDSALYLCASSGTSGAKETQYFGPGTRLLVL.